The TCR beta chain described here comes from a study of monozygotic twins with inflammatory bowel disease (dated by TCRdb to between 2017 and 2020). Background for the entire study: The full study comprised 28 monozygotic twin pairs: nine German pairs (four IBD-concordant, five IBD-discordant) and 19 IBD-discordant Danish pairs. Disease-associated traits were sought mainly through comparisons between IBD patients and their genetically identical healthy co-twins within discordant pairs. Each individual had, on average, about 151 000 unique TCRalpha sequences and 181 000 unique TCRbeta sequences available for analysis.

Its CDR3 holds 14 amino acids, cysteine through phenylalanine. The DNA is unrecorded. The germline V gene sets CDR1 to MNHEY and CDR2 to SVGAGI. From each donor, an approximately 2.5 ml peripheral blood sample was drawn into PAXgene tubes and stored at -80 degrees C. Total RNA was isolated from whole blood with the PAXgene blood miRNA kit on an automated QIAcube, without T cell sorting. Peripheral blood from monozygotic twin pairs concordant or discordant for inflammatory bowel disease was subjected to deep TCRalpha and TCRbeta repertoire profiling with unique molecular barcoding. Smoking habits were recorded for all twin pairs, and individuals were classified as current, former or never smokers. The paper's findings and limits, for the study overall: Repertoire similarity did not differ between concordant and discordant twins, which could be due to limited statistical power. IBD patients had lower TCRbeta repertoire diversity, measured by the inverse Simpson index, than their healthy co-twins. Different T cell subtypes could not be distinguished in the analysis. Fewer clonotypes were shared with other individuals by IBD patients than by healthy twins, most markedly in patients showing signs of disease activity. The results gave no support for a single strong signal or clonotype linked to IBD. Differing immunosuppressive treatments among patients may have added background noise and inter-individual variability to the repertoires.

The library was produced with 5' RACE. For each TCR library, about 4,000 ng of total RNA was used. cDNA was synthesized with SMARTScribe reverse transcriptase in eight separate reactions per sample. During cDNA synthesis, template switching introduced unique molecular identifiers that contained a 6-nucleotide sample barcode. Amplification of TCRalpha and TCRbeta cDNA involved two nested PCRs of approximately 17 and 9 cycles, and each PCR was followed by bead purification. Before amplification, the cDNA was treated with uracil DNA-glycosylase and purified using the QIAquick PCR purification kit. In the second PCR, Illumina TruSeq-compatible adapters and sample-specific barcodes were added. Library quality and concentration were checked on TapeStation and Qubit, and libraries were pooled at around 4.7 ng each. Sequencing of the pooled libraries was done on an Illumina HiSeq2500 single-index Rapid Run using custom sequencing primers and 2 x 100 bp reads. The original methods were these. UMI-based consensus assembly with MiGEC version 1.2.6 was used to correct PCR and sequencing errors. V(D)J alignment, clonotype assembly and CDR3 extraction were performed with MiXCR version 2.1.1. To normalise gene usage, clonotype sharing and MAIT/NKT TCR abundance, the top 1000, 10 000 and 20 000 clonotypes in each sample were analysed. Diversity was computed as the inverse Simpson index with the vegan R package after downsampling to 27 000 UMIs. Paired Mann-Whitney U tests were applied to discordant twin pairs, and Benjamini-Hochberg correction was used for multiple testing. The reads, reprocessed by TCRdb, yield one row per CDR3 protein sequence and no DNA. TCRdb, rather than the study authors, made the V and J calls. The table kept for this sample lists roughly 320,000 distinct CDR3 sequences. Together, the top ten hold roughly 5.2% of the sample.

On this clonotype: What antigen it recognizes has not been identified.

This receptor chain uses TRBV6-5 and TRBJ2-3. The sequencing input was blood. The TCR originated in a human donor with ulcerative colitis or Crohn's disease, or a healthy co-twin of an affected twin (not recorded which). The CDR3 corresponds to CASSYSTGTDTQYF.